The T cell receptor (beta chain) under discussion was sequenced for a study of shared clonotypes between healthy human individuals. Study context: Participating donors consisted of a couple of women and a few men aged 18 to 49. Overall study results and limits: What rarefaction showed was incomplete sorted-subset sequencing despite large depth.

On this clone: What it recognizes is unknown.

Naive CD8 isolation took CD45RO-negative cells positively selected for CCR7 and excluded terminally differentiated effector memory CD45RA+ cells. Every donor, a Caucasian adult, lived in Nashville, Tennessee. The table came from immunoSEQ multiplex PCR; TCRdb's copy has only in-frame clones and leaves some out. This sample has fewer than 1 million clones, with roughly 96% found just once. The CDR3 covers 15 residues. The germline V gene has CDR1 KGHSH and CDR2 LQKENI. V shed 6 bases and J shed 7 bases, with 22 bases lying between them. The chain has TRBV18 and TRBJ2-7, with D possibly being TRBD1 (6 bases). The sample was naive CD8+ T cells sorted from blood. The origin of this receptor is a man aged 25 to 40 in good health. The CDR3 DNA sequence: TGTGCCAGCTCCCCGCAGGGACGGGACATTGGGGAGCAGTACTTC. It specifies CASSPQGRDIGEQYF. Full variable domain (outside the CDR3, taken from reference TRBV18 and TRBJ2-7): NAGVMQNPRHLVRRRGQEARLRCSPMKGHSHVYWYRQLPEEGLKFMVYLQKENIIDESGMPKERFSAEFPKEGPSILRIQQVVRGDSAAYFCASSPQGRDIGEQYFGPGTRLTVT.